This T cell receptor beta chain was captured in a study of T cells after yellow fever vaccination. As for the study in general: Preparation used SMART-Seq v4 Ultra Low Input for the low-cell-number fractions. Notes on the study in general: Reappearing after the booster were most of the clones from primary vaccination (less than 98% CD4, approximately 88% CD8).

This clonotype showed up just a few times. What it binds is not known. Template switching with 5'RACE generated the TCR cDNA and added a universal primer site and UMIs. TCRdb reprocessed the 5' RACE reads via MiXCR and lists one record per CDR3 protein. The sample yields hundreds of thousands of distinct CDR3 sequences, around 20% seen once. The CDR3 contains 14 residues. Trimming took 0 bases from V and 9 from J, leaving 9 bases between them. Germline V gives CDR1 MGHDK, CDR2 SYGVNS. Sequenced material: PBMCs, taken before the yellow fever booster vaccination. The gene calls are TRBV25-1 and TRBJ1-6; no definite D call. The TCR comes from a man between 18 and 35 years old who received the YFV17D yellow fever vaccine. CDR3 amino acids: CASSEYFLGSPLHF. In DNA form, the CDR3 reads TGTGCCAGCAGTGAATACTTTTTGGGTTCACCCCTCCACTTT.